This T cell receptor (beta chain) was sequenced for a study of radiotherapy plus CTLA-4 blockade in lung cancer. The repertoire was sequenced with immunoSEQ multiplex PCR; TCRdb's copy has only in-frame clones and lacks some. The sample lists roughly 62,000 clones, 77% occurring once. Trimming removed 3 bases at V and 5 bases at J, with 8 bases between. CDR1 and CDR2 (germline): KGHSH, LQKENI. This CDR3 has 14 residues. The sequence was obtained from a human donor with non-small cell lung cancer who had a complete response to radiotherapy plus ipilimumab. The rearrangement uses TRBV18 and TRBJ1-6; D gene ambiguous. The source was peripheral blood, collected from a patient treated with radiotherapy plus ipilimumab. CDR3: CASSPNGNNSPLHF. The CDR3 DNA is TGTGCCAGCTCACCGAACGGTAATAATTCACCCCTCCACTTT.